This passage covers 2 T cell receptor beta chains from one sample sequenced in a study of T cells in localized non-small cell lung cancer. The table came from immunoSEQ multiplex PCR; TCRdb's copy has only in-frame clones and leaves some out. The sample carries about 1,600 clones, approximately 24% recorded once. The source was lung tumor tissue, collected before any cancer treatment. The receptor set was obtained from a male donor at least 60 years old with stage III lung adenocarcinoma.

Turning to this clone: The junction departs from germline at one end; a sequencing error may be responsible. Here the CDR3 DNA reads TGTGCCAGCAGCCCTAACCAGCGCTTATCCCCGGACCTTCACTTC. Protein sequence: CASSPNQRLSPDLHF. The chain combines TRBV14 with TRBJ1-2; D is uncertain. There are 15 residues in the CDR3. Germline V gene sequence: CDR1 SGHDN, CDR2 FVKESK.

This clone was seen a few times. The chain joins TRBV30 to TRBJ1-2; D remains unclear. Trimming removed 2 bases from V and 2 bases from J, with 9 bases in between. CDR1 and CDR2 from the germline V gene are GTSNPN and SVGIG (reference sequence). The CDR3 covers 13 residues. The CDR3 region is CAWSQDINYGYTF. The CDR3 DNA is TGTGCCTGGAGTCAAGACATAAACTATGGCTACACCTTC.